Listed here is a single T cell receptor (beta chain). The data originate from a study of blood T cell repertoires in COVID-19. Germline V CDR1 and CDR2: LNHDA, SQIVND (reference sequence). The CDR3 consists of 18 residues. The trim removed 5 bases at V and 2 bases at J, leaving 11 bases unmatched. Measured with immunoSEQ multiplex PCR; TCRdb has only the in-frame clones, and not every one. This sample has tens of thousands of clones; 80% to 90% occur once, and the top ten carry 7% to 9.5%. J is TRBJ2-1 and V is TRBV19; 11 positions match TRBD2. The TCR originated in a man over 45 with active COVID-19. Sequenced material: peripheral blood. For the CDR3, the DNA is TGTGCCAGTAGTGTGTTTAGGGCTAGCGGGAGGACCTACAATGAGCAGTTCTTC. Translating it yields CASSVFRASGRTYNEQFF.